This T cell receptor beta chain stems from a study of cytomegalovirus exposure and HLA in healthy donors. This CDR3 is built from 15 residues. Germline V gene data show CDR1 as MNHEY and CDR2 as SVGAGI. Trimming took 6 bases from V and 0 from J, leaving 11 bases between them. PCR involved 60 Vbeta and 13 Jbeta primers. Method: immunoSEQ multiplex PCR; TCRdb's copy keeps in-frame clones and lacks some. This table has around 190,000 clones, about 80% appearing once. Study results and limitations: It was reportedly the case that the classifier diagnosed cytomegalovirus status with high specificity and sensitivity.

With regard to this clone: What it binds is not known.

The specimen was PBMCs. The chain carries TRBV6-5 and TRBJ1-4; the D gene is possibly TRBD1 (5 bases). The clonotype comes from a woman aged 35 to 49 in good health and CMV-seronegative. In DNA form, the CDR3 reads TGTGCCAGCAGAGGGGCTGGGGCAACTAATGAAAAACTGTTTTTT. This encodes CASRGAGATNEKLFF.